This is a list of T cell receptor beta chains from one sample in a study of type 1 regulatory T cells. Via MiXCR, TCRdb re-called the reads, giving one row per CDR3 protein. The sample lists approximately 25,000 distinct CDR3 sequences; over 40% were seen once. Their specific antigens are unknown. Sequencing was done on a sample of cultured T cells, either the whole culture or a sorted T cell fraction (not recorded which). The origin of the receptors is a human donor in good health. The CDR3 runs from the conserved cysteine through the conserved F or W. D genes are given only for firm matches. Clone sizes are given selectively: once, few, many, or a class where the clone is expanded.

J	V	D	size	DNA	CDR3
TRBJ1-5	TRBV20-1	TRBD1	once	TGCAGTGCGGCAGGGACAGCACCAGTCTTTAGCAATCAGCCCCAGCATTTT	CSAAGTAPVFSNQPQHF
TRBJ2-3	TRBV18	TRBD2	NA	TGTGCTAGCTCACCACCGGGACTAGCTGCAGATACGCAGTATTTT	CASSPPGLAADTQYF
TRBJ1-2	TRBV10-3	NA	medium-sized	TGTGCCATCAGATCCGGGACGTCCAACTATGGCTACACCTTC	CAIRSGTSNYGYTF
TRBJ2-1	TRBV11-3	NA	NA	TGTGCCAGCAGCTTATCGGGGGAGCCCTACAATGAGCAGTTCTTC	CASSLSGEPYNEQFF
TRBJ2-5	TRBV10-2	TRBD1	many	TGCGCCAGCAGTGCACCGGGACAGGCCCAAGAGACCCAGTACTTC	CASSAPGQAQETQYF
TRBJ2-5	TRBV12-3/TRBV12-4	NA	NA	TGTGCCAGCAGTTTATGGTCGGCCAGGGACCAAGAGACCCAGTACTTC	CASSLWSARDQETQYF
TRBJ2-1	TRBV18	TRBD1	few	TGTGCCAGCTCAACCTACGGGACAGGGGCAAACAATGAGCAGTTCTTC	CASSTYGTGANNEQFF
TRBJ1-2	TRBV28	NA	NA	TGTGCCAGCATTATGGACGGACATAACTATGGCTACACCTTC	CASIMDGHNYGYTF
TRBJ2-7	TRBV10-2	NA	NA	TGCGCCAGCGGGTTCGGTGCCCTGCAGGGGAGCTACGAGCAGTACTTC	CASGFGALQGSYEQYF
TRBJ1-6	TRBV7-2	TRBD1	many	TGTGCCAGCAGCTTTGCCTGGACAGGGAAACATTCACCCCTCCACTTT	CASSFAWTGKHSPLHF
TRBJ1-6	TRBV19	TRBD1	NA	TGTGCCAGTACGGAGGGGGCGAATAATTCACCCCTCCACTTT	CASTEGANNSPLHF
TRBJ1-6	TRBV11-2	TRBD1	few	TGTGCCAGCAGCTCGGCCCGACAGGGAACACCCCTCCACTTT	CASSSARQGTPLHF
TRBJ1-1	TRBV30	NA	few	TGTGCCTGGAGTCTCCGGGGCACTGAAGCTTTCTTT	CAWSLRGTEAFF
TRBJ1-2	TRBV18	NA	once	TGTGCCAGCTCACGAGACAGAAACTATGGCTACACCTTC	CASSRDRNYGYTF
TRBJ2-2	TRBV6-2/TRBV6-3	NA	medium-sized	TGTGCCAGCAGTATCCGGGGCGGCGGGGAGCTGTTTTTT	CASSIRGGGELFF
TRBJ2-7	TRBV12-2	NA	NA	TGTGCAAGTCGCTCTACCGGGACAGGGGTCTACGAGCAGTACTTC	CASRSTGTGVYEQYF
TRBJ2-1	TRBV13	NA	few	TGTGCCAGCAGCGGGATTACGGGCAGGGGAACCTACAATGAGCAGTTCTTC	CASSGITGRGTYNEQFF
TRBJ1-3	TRBV7-9	NA	NA	TGTGCCAGCAGCCCCGGGGGGTCCCTTGTAGGAGGAAACACCATATATTTT	CASSPGGSLVGGNTIYF
TRBJ2-7	TRBV18	TRBD1	medium-sized	TGTGCCAGCTCACGGGACAGGGGGTTCGACGAGCAGTACTTC	CASSRDRGFDEQYF